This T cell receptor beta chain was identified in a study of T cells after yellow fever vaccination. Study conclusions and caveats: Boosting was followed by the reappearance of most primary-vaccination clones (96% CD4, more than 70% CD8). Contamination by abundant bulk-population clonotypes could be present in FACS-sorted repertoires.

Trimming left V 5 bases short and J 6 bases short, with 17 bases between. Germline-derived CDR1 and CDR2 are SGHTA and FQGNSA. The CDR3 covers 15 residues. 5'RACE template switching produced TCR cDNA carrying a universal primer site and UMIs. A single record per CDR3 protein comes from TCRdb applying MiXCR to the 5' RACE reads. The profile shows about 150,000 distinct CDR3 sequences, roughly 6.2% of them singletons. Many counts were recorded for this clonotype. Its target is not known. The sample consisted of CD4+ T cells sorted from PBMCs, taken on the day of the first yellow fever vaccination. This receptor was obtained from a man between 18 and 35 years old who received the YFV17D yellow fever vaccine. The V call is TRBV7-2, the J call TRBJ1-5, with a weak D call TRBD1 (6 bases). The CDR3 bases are TGTGCCAGCAGCGAACCCAGGGGAGGGAGTCAGCCCCAGCATTTT. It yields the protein CASSEPRGGSQPQHF. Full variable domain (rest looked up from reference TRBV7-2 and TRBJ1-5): GAGVSQSPSNKVTEKGKDVELRCDPISGHTALYWYRQSLGQGLEFLIYFQGNSAPDKSGLPSDRFSAERTGGSVSTLTIQRTQQEDSAVYLCASSEPRGGSQPQHFGDGTRLSIL.